This T cell receptor (beta chain) was observed in a study of T cell changes during pregnancy in multiple sclerosis. Assay used: immunoSEQ multiplex PCR; TCRdb lists only in-frame clones, some missing. Among about 40,000 clones listed, 85% to 90% were seen once. CDR3 length: 15 residues. V gave up 4 bases and J gave up 2 bases; unmatched junction bases: 3. Germline CDR1 reads ENHRY; CDR2 reads SYGVKD. The sequence was collected from a female donor in good health, enrolled as a control in a pregnancy study. The sample in question was peripheral blood, obtained in the second trimester of pregnancy. The chain has TRBV10-3 and TRBJ2-3; 10 bases line up with TRBD2. The CDR3 is CAISVAGGLTDTQYF. In DNA form, the CDR3 reads TGTGCCATCAGTGTAGCGGGGGGTCTCACAGATACGCAGTATTTT.